This TCR beta chain was profiled in a study of shared clonotypes between healthy human individuals. Whole-study findings and limits: In general, naive subsets displayed greater estimated richness than memory subsets did. Lower generation probabilities were found for non-shared clonotypes than for those shared by all four donors.

This clone was counted once. Antigen specificity is unknown. Positive CCR7 selection of CD45RO-negative cells yielded the naive CD8 cells, and terminally differentiated effector memory CD45RA+ cells were excluded. Nashville, Tennessee was home to all donors, who were Caucasian adults. Original handling: ImmunoSEQ only sent back junction sequences with no quality scores, so filtering was done differently. Some clones are missing from TCRdb's copy, which holds only in-frame ones; the method was immunoSEQ multiplex PCR. The V and J calls and clone size are taken from that table; D and trimming were inferred from the DNA. The table has about 2.2 million clones, around 93% seen once. This CDR3 has 15 amino acids. V dropped 1 base and J dropped 2 bases, with 9 bases sitting between them. Germline V gives CDR1 SEHNR, CDR2 FQNEAQ (reference sequence).

The chain carries TRBV7-9 and TRBJ1-5; D is unresolved. This receptor was identified in a man aged 18 to 35 in good health. Some clones in this sample may be carry-over from other donors' samples. The source material was naive CD8+ T cells from PBMCs. CDR3 nucleotide sequence: TGTGCCAGCAGCTTAGGGCGGCGGGGCAATCAGCCCCAGCATTTT. Protein product: CASSLGRRGNQPQHF.